This T cell receptor beta chain was captured in a study of blood T cell repertoires in COVID-19. Background on the study: Acute and convalescent COVID-19 specimens originated in the United States, Italy and Spain.

V was shortened by 5 bases and J by 0 bases, with 17 bases between the two germline ends. Germline V gene sequence: CDR1 SGHTA, CDR2 FQGNSA. The CDR3 is 16 residues long. Assignments of participants to cohorts depended upon their own reported clinical history. The assay was immunoSEQ multiplex PCR, and TCRdb's table has in-frame clones only and misses some. The sample contains about 120,000 clones, roughly 84% of which appear only once. This sequence was found in a woman aged 30 to 39 who had recovered from COVID-19. The chain recombines TRBV7-2 with TRBJ2-7; D uncertain. Specimen: PBMCs or T cells enriched from blood (not recorded which). The CDR3 DNA reads TGTGCCAGCAGCGAGTCTCTGGTCCAAGCCTCCTACGAGCAGTACTTC. The encoded protein is CASSESLVQASYEQYF. Complete variable domain (other parts from reference TRBV7-2 and TRBJ2-7): GAGVSQSPSNKVTEKGKDVELRCDPISGHTALYWYRQSLGQGLEFLIYFQGNSAPDKSGLPSDRFSAERTGGSVSTLTIQRTQQEDSAVYLCASSESLVQASYEQYFGPGTRLTVT.